These 27 T cell receptor beta chains were all obtained from the same sample, sequenced in a study of T cell responses to AZD1222 COVID-19 vaccine (dated by TCRdb to about 2021). Receptor libraries were prepared by the immunoSEQ multiplex PCR assay. The clones in this table, taken by TCRdb from immuneACCESS, are in-frame only. Not every clone is retained; where verified, under half of the shortfall comes from an unresolved V gene, and the cause of the rest is unknown. The sample table shows roughly 120,000 clones, and more than 80% are seen once. 4.4% of the sample rests with the top ten. The label giving this sample's time point can be read as: about 28 days (+/-7) after the second vaccine dose. The specimen comprised peripheral blood, sampled 28 days after the second AZD1222 dose. The origin of the receptors is an adult who received the AZD1222 COVID-19 vaccine.

The gene calls are TRBV7-2 and TRBJ1-2; 7 bases map to TRBD1. From germline, CDR1 is SGHTA and CDR2 FQGNSA. The CDR3 length is 15 residues. With V trimmed by 2 bases and J by 4 bases, 7 bases remained unmatched. The CDR3, as DNA: TGTGCCAGCAGCTTAATGCAGGGGGACCTCTATGGCTACACCTTC. Translating it yields CASSLMQGDLYGYTF.

This sequence joins TRBV4-2 and TRBJ1-1; D remains ambiguous. CDR1 LGHNA and CDR2 YNFKEQ come from the germline V gene. V was pared by 1 base and J by 4 bases, with 10 bases between. The CDR3 has 14 amino acids. The CDR3 DNA is TGTGCCAGCAGCCAAGTACAGCATCTCACTGAAGCTTTCTTT. It specifies CASSQVQHLTEAFF.

The chain employs TRBV9 and TRBJ1-4; D ambiguous. This CDR3 spans 17 amino acids. The germline V and J ends were trimmed by 4 bases and 0 bases, with 16 bases remaining between them. Germline V gene data show CDR1 as SGDLS and CDR2 as YYNGEE. CDR3 in amino acids: CASSYHQDDATNEKLFF. CDR3 DNA sequence: TGTGCCAGCAGCTACCATCAGGACGACGCAACTAATGAAAAACTGTTTTTT.

The chain uses TRBV3-1 (or the pseudogene TRBV3-2) and TRBJ2-2; unclear D gene. This CDR3 is built from 14 residues. Trimming removed 1 base at V and 6 bases at J, with 9 bases between. Germline V lookup: CDR1 LGHDT, CDR2 YNNKEL (reference sequence). CDR3 DNA: TGTGCCAGCAGCCAAGTATACGGGTCCGGGGAGCTGTTTTTT. It encodes CASSQVYGSGELFF.

The CDR3 DNA reads as TGCGCCAGCAGCTTGGACCCGAACACCGGGGAGCTGTTTTTT. Translation gives CASSLDPNTGELFF. The rearrangement links TRBV5-1 to TRBJ2-2; D gene uncertain. There are 14 residues in the CDR3. Germline assignment: CDR1 SGHRS and CDR2 YFSETQ. V was cut by 0 bases and J by 0 bases, with 3 bases left in between. Full variable domain (remainder filled in from reference TRBV5-1 and TRBJ2-2): KAGVTQTPRYLIKTRGQQVTLSCSPISGHRSVSWYQQTPGQGLQFLFEYFSETQRNKGNFPGRFSGRQFSNSRSEMNVSTLELGDSALYLCASSLDPNTGELFFGEGSRLTVL.

The V call is TRBV5-5, the J call TRBJ1-5; weak D call: TRBD1 (5 bases). V was clipped by 1 base and J by 2 bases, with 16 bases between them. The CDR3 runs 17 residues. Germline V gene data show CDR1 as SGHKS and CDR2 as YYEKEE (reference sequence). In DNA form, the CDR3 reads TGTGCCAGCAGCTTGTCAGGGATATCCCGGGGCAATCAGCCCCAGCATTTT. It is translated as CASSLSGISRGNQPQHF.

The V gene is TRBV4-1, the J gene TRBJ2-7, with 10 bases fitting TRBD2. V dropped 6 bases and J dropped 2; count of bases not matched to a gene: 10. Germline CDR1 MGHRA, CDR2 YSYEKL. The CDR3 has 16 residues. The CDR3 DNA follows: TGCGCCAGCAGTCAACAAAGCGGGGGGGTACCCTACGAGCAGTACTTC. Protein sequence: CASSQQSGGVPYEQYF.

The chain is built from TRBV2 and TRBJ2-3; a possible D gene is TRBD1 (5 bases). Germline loops: CDR1 SNHLY, CDR2 FYNNEI. This CDR3 has 15 residues. Trimming stripped 5 bases from V and 4 bases from J, with 16 bases between. This CDR3 is CASSQGVPGSDTQYF. In DNA, the CDR3 is TGTGCCAGCAGTCAAGGGGTCCCCGGCTCAGATACGCAGTATTTT.

The chain uses TRBV3-1 (or the pseudogene TRBV3-2) and TRBJ1-6, with D possibly being TRBD1 (6 bases). Germline values: CDR1 LGHDT, CDR2 YNNKEL (reference sequence). This CDR3 has 13 amino acids. V lost 5 bases, J lost 9 bases, and 11 bases lay in between. As DNA, the CDR3 is TGTGCCAGCAGCGAGGGGGGTAGTTCACCCCTCCACTTT. Translated, it gives CASSEGGSSPLHF.

The rearrangement uses TRBV2 and TRBJ2-5; a possible D gene is TRBD1 (6 bases). V was cut by 5 bases and J by 2 bases, with 15 bases left in between. The CDR3 contains 15 residues. Germline assignment: CDR1 SNHLY and CDR2 FYNNEI. The CDR3 sequence is CASSPGQKPQETQYF. In nucleotides, the CDR3 is TGTGCCAGCAGTCCAGGACAGAAGCCACAAGAGACCCAGTACTTC. Full variable domain (outside the CDR3, taken from reference TRBV2 and TRBJ2-5): EPEVTQTPSHQVTQMGQEVILRCVPISNHLYFYWYRQILGQKVEFLVSFYNNEISEKSEIFDDQFSVERPDGSNFTLKIRSTKLEDSAMYFCASSPGQKPQETQYFGPGTRLLVL.

This clone was recorded only once. The chain combines TRBV28 with TRBJ2-1; 9 bases line up with TRBD2. V was clipped by 4 bases and J by 3 bases; unmatched bases: 7. The CDR3 extends over 16 amino acids. CDR1 and CDR2 from the germline V gene are MDHEN and SYDVKM. The CDR3 loop is CASSSPGTSHYNEQFF. The DNA of the CDR3 is TGTGCCAGCAGTTCCCCCGGGACTAGCCACTACAATGAGCAGTTCTTC. The full variable domain, its missing parts supplied by reference TRBV28 and TRBJ2-1, is DVKVTQSSRYLVKRTGEKVFLECVQDMDHENMFWYRQDPGLGLRLIYFSYDVKMKEKGDIPEGYSVSREKKERFSLILESASTNQTSMYLCASSSPGTSHYNEQFFGPGTRLTVL.

This clone was picked up a small number of times. The chain employs TRBV9 and TRBJ1-2; D unclear. The CDR3 loop spans 14 amino acids. Germline V gene sequence: CDR1 SGDLS, CDR2 YYNGEE. V lost 3 bases, J lost 0 bases, and 9 bases lay in between. The CDR3 region is CASSARSSNYGYTF. As DNA, the CDR3 is TGTGCCAGCAGCGCGAGGAGTTCTAACTATGGCTACACCTTC.

The chain links TRBV5-5 to TRBJ1-2, with unresolved D. Trimming cost V 7 bases and J 2 bases, with 15 bases left between them. CDR1 and CDR2 (germline): SGHKS, YYEKEE (reference sequence). The CDR3 runs to 14 residues. The CDR3 DNA sequence: TGTGCCAGCCACGCTGGGAGGGAGAACTATGGCTACACCTTC. It yields the protein CASHAGRENYGYTF.

J is TRBJ1-2 and V is TRBV28; a weak D match, TRBD1 (6 bases). CDR3 length: 15 residues. Germline CDR1 reads MDHEN; CDR2 reads SYDVKM. V dropped 5 bases and J dropped 5 bases, with 18 bases sitting between them. DNA of the CDR3: TGTGCCAGCAGTAAACAGGGAGCCCTTCGGTATGGCTACACCTTC. Amino acids: CASSKQGALRYGYTF.

The rearrangement links TRBV14 to TRBJ2-7; D remains ambiguous. Trimming pared 3 bases from V and 8 bases from J, leaving 11 bases between. Germline V gene lookup returns CDR1 SGHDN and CDR2 FVKESK. This CDR3 has 12 amino acids. DNA of the CDR3: TGTGCCAGCAGCCACGGACCCCAACAGCAGTACTTC. This gives the protein CASSHGPQQQYF.

In this sample, this clone turned up a few times. V usage is TRBV27 and J usage is TRBJ2-2, with D possibly being TRBD2 (7 bases). CDR1 and CDR2 from the germline V gene are MNHEY and SMNVEV (reference sequence). The CDR3 is 13 residues long. Between the trimmed V and J ends, which lost 5 bases and 7 bases, there was a span of 11 bases. This CDR3 is CASSAGEGGELFF. As DNA, the CDR3 is TGTGCCAGCAGTGCAGGGGAGGGCGGGGAGCTGTTTTTT.

The chain joins TRBV5-1 to TRBJ1-1; tentatively, D is TRBD1 (6 bases). V shed 6 bases and J shed 5 bases, with 17 bases lying between them. The CDR3 consists of 14 residues. Germline V CDR1 and CDR2: SGHRS, YFSETQ. In DNA form, the CDR3 reads TGCGCCAGCACCCTGGTGGGGGCAGGAACTGAAGCTTTCTTT. Translation: CASTLVGAGTEAFF.

This clone was observed a few times. The chain has TRBV28 and TRBJ1-2, with 8 nucleotides matching TRBD1. CDR1 and CDR2 from the germline V gene are MDHEN and SYDVKM. V dropped 2 bases and J dropped 8; count of bases not matched to a gene: 10. The CDR3 runs 15 residues. The CDR3 DNA follows: TGTGCCAGCAGTTTACCCACGGACAGGGTAGGGGGCTACACCTTC. Its translation is CASSLPTDRVGGYTF.

The V and J genes are TRBV24-1 and TRBJ1-5, with TRBD1 matching 7 bases. V lost 4 bases and J lost 5; bases outside the gene matches: 4. Per the germline V gene, CDR1 is KGHDR and CDR2 is SFDVKD. The CDR3 length is 14 residues. Here the CDR3 reads CATSETGKYQPQHF. The CDR3 DNA follows: TGTGCCACCAGTGAGACAGGGAAGTATCAGCCCCAGCATTTT.

The chain uses TRBV3-1 (or the pseudogene TRBV3-2) and TRBJ1-5; the match to TRBD1 covers 7 bases. CDR1 and CDR2 (germline): LGHDT, YNNKEL (reference sequence). The CDR3 is 13 residues long. J was trimmed by 7 bases and V by 4 bases; bases with no gene match: 4. The CDR3, as DNA: TGTGCCAGCAGCCGGGACAGTGTCCAGCCCCAGCATTTT. Translated, it gives CASSRDSVQPQHF.

This chain joins TRBV20-1 and TRBJ2-7, with D unresolved. Trimming shortened V by 6 bases and J by 4 bases, and 10 bases separated the two germline ends. This CDR3 has 11 amino acids. CDR1 is DFQATT, CDR2 SNEGSKA, per germline (reference sequence). The CDR3 coding sequence is TGCAGTGCCCGTCAGGAGTACGAGCAGTACTTC. It yields the protein CSARQEYEQYF.

V and J are TRBV19 and TRBJ1-5; D gene unclear. This CDR3 is built from 16 residues. Germline-derived CDR1 and CDR2 are LNHDA and SQIVND (reference sequence). V lost 3 bases and J lost 0, with 12 bases in between. CDR3 bases: TGTGCCAGTAGTATCGCGGGATTTTATAGCAATCAGCCCCAGCATTTT. Its translation is CASSIAGFYSNQPQHF.

This chain links TRBV6-5 with TRBJ2-7; D remains unclear. CDR3 length equals 15 residues. Germline V gene data show CDR1 as MNHEY and CDR2 as SVGAGI. V lost 6 bases to trimming and J lost 0 bases, with 15 bases between them. Written as DNA, the CDR3 is TGTGCCAGCAGAGTGATCAGTGAGAGCTCCTACGAGCAGTACTTC. Translated: CASRVISESSYEQYF.

The chain employs TRBV10-3 and TRBJ2-1, with a weak D call TRBD2 (7 bases). V dropped 4 bases and J dropped 13 bases, with 14 bases sitting between them. The CDR3 has 12 amino acids. Germline values: CDR1 ENHRY, CDR2 SYGVKD. CDR3 in DNA: TGTGCCATCAGTGTTGTTGCGGGGGCCCAGTTCTTC. This sequence encodes CAISVVAGAQFF.

The V and J genes are TRBV5-6 and TRBJ1-2; D ambiguous. Germline assignment: CDR1 SGHDT and CDR2 YYEEEE. V was trimmed by 0 bases and J by 4 bases, leaving 13 bases between them. The CDR3 has 15 amino acids. CDR3 in DNA: TGTGCCAGCAGCTTGGCCGCGCAGCCCTCCTATGGCTACACCTTC. Protein product: CASSLAAQPSYGYTF.

The rearrangement links TRBV30 to TRBJ2-3, with 12 bases aligning to TRBD2. There are 14 residues in the CDR3. CDR1 and CDR2 (germline): GTSNPN, SVGIG (reference sequence). This chain's CDR3 is CALGLAGTTDTQYF. CDR3 DNA: TGTGCTCTAGGACTAGCGGGGACCACAGATACGCAGTATTTT.

J is TRBJ1-2 and V is TRBV10-3, with D hard to call. V was clipped by 3 bases and J by 0 bases, with 11 bases between them. In germline, CDR1 is ENHRY, CDR2 SYGVKD. The CDR3 contains 15 residues. CDR3 DNA: TGTGCCATCAGTGACGGGAAACGAGCTAACTATGGCTACACCTTC. Its protein product is CAISDGKRANYGYTF.